The clone carrying this T cell receptor beta chain showed up many times. TCRdb re-called the RACE reads through MiXCR, storing one row per CDR3 protein. There are 30,000 or so distinct CDR3 sequences in the sample; over 7% occur only once, and around a tenth lies in the top ten. Noted time point: healthy volunteer bleed at 2 weeks. Whole blood, unfractionated, served as the material for total RNA extraction. The CDR3 consists of 13 residues. Trimming removed 3 bases from V and 3 bases from J; junction bases left unmatched: 1. CDR1 and CDR2 from the germline V gene are MDHEN and SYDVKM. This entry belongs to a study of human T cells and chemical hapten exposure.

The chain joins TRBV28 to TRBJ1-2; TRBD1 matches 7 bases. The sequence was obtained from a human donor in good health. Some clones in this sample may be carry-over from other donors' samples. What was sequenced was whole blood. The CDR3 DNA reads TGTGCCAGCAGTTTGGGACAGTACTATGGCTACACCTTC. Its protein product is CASSLGQYYGYTF.